This entry lists 28 T cell receptor beta chains sequenced from one sample in a study of T-cell memory formation after mild COVID-19. TCRdb analysed the 5' RACE reads with MiXCR anew, one entry per CDR3 protein. The sample records roughly 380,000 distinct CDR3 sequences, around 27% being singletons. Sequenced material: PBMCs or a T cell subset sorted from them (not recorded which). The origin of the receptors is an adult woman who had mild COVID-19 (a few samples of this study predate the infection). Cell type and time point are not known.

The chain combines TRBV19 with TRBJ2-7; TRBD2 is a possible D gene (5 bases). V was pared by 5 bases and J by 0 bases, with 17 bases between. The CDR3 has 16 amino acids. Germline lookup yields CDR1 LNHDA and CDR2 SQIVND (reference sequence). The CDR3: CASSAVTRPPSYEQYF. DNA of the CDR3: TGTGCCAGTAGTGCCGTTACTAGACCGCCCTCCTACGAGCAGTACTTC.

Details on this clonotype: A junction end diverges from the germline sequence, so it may reflect a read error. The V and J genes are TRBV4-3 and TRBJ1-4; possible D gene TRBD1, 6 bases. The CDR3 extends over 15 amino acids. CDR1 and CDR2 (germline): LGHNA, YSLEER. This CDR3 is CASSQGGVPNEKLFF. CDR3 nucleotide sequence: TGCGCCAGCAGTCAAGGGGGGGTTCCTAATGAAAAACTGTTTTTT.

This clonotype was detected only a few times. The chain combines TRBV7-9 with TRBJ1-3; D unresolved. Trimming left V 5 bases short and J 0 bases short, with 11 bases between. Germline V gives CDR1 SEHNR, CDR2 FQNEAQ (reference sequence). The CDR3 totals 15 residues. The CDR3 region has the DNA TGTGCCAGCAGCCGGTCGGGAAGCTCTGGAAACACCATATATTTT. Translating gives CASSRSGSSGNTIYF.

This clonotype was detected a few times. The V gene is TRBV4-1, the J gene TRBJ2-1; TRBD2 agrees at 9 bases. Germline V CDR1 and CDR2: MGHRA, YSYEKL. The CDR3 covers 18 residues. Trimming at V came to 4 bases and at J to 2 bases, leaving 12 bases not matched to a gene. This CDR3 is CASSLQIRSSGTYNEQFF. CDR3 in DNA: TGCGCCAGCAGCCTCCAGATAAGATCTAGCGGGACCTACAATGAGCAGTTCTTC.

This clonotype was counted between two and nine times. This chain uses TRBV6-5 with TRBJ2-7, with D perhaps TRBD1 (5 bases). CDR3 length: 15 amino acids. V gave up 0 bases and J gave up 4 bases, with 13 bases separating them. Germline CDR1 MNHEY, CDR2 SVGAGI. CDR3 sequence (DNA): TGTGCCAGCAGTTACTCAGGGGAATCTCCTTACGAGCAGTACTTC. It codes for CASSYSGESPYEQYF.

J is TRBJ2-7 and V is TRBV2; D call uncertain. Germline V gives CDR1 SNHLY, CDR2 FYNNEI. The CDR3 sequence is 15 residues long. V lost 3 bases and J lost 0, with 12 bases in between. The CDR3 nucleotides are TGTGCCAGCAGTGAGGGCGACCCGAGCTCCTACGAGCAGTACTTC. The encoded protein is CASSEGDPSSYEQYF.

The sample holds a few counts of this clonotype. The rearrangement uses TRBV15 and TRBJ2-7; D is unclear. Germline V gene lookup returns CDR1 LNHNV and CDR2 YYDKDF (reference sequence). The CDR3 is 16 residues long. V gave up 1 base and J gave up 0 bases, with 13 bases separating them. The CDR3 nucleotides are TGTGCCACCAGCAGAGCTCCGATAGTCAGCTCCTACGAGCAGTACTTC. Protein product: CATSRAPIVSSYEQYF. Together with reference TRBV15 and TRBJ2-7, the CDR3 gives the full variable domain: DAMVIQNPRYQVTQFGKPVTLSCSQTLNHNVMYWYQQKSSQAPKLLFHYYDKDFNNEADTPDNFQSRRPNTSFCFLDIRSPGLGDTAMYLCATSRAPIVSSYEQYFGPGTRLTVT.

The chain links TRBV6-6 to TRBJ1-2; D remains unclear. Trimming stripped 5 bases from V and 4 bases from J, with 8 bases between. Per germline, CDR1 MNHNY and CDR2 SVGAGI (reference sequence). The CDR3 length is 12 residues. CDR3 residues: CASSAQPYGYTF. Here the CDR3 DNA reads TGTGCCAGCAGTGCCCAGCCCTATGGCTACACCTTC.

The J gene is TRBJ2-1, the V gene TRBV11-1; a weak D match, TRBD2 (5 bases). The CDR3 extends over 13 amino acids. The V gene's germline CDR1 is SGHAT and CDR2 FQDESV (reference sequence). Between the trimmed V and J ends, which lost 5 bases and 10 bases, there was a span of 15 bases. The CDR3 here is CASSHRLEGEQFF. CDR3 nucleotides: TGTGCCAGCAGCCACAGACTTGAGGGCGAGCAGTTCTTC.

CDR3 in DNA: TGTGCCAGCAGCTTAGCACAGGGATATGATGAAAAACTGTTTTTT. Amino acid sequence: CASSLAQGYDEKLFF. This chain joins TRBV11-2 and TRBJ1-4; TRBD1 might be the D (6 bases). Germline V gene sequence: CDR1 SGHAT, CDR2 FQNNGV. The CDR3 covers 15 residues. Deletions cut 1 base from V and 6 bases from J, with 12 bases between. Full variable domain (remainder filled in from reference TRBV11-2 and TRBJ1-4): EAGVAQSPRYKIIEKRQSVAFWCNPISGHATLYWYQQILGQGPKLLIQFQNNGVVDDSQLPKDRFSAERLKGVDSTLKIQPAKLEDSAVYLCASSLAQGYDEKLFFGSGTQLSVL.

V usage is TRBV7-2 and J usage is TRBJ2-1, with TRBD2 as a possible D gene (5 bases). Deletions cut 5 bases from V and 6 bases from J, with 11 bases between. The CDR3 is 13 residues long. Germline CDR1 SGHTA, CDR2 FQGNSA. DNA of the CDR3: TGTGCCAGCAGCATGAGGACTGCCAATGAGCAGTTCTTC. As protein: CASSMRTANEQFF. Full variable domain (outside the CDR3, taken from reference TRBV7-2 and TRBJ2-1): GAGVSQSPSNKVTEKGKDVELRCDPISGHTALYWYRQSLGQGLEFLIYFQGNSAPDKSGLPSDRFSAERTGGSVSTLTIQRTQQEDSAVYLCASSMRTANEQFFGPGTRLTVL.

V is TRBV5-1 and J is TRBJ2-3; 12 nucleotides align to TRBD2. Germline CDR1 and CDR2: SGHRS and YFSETQ. CDR3 length equals 15 residues. V dropped 4 bases and J dropped 6; count of bases not matched to a gene: 6. The CDR3 DNA sequence: TGCGCCAGCAGCCAGACTAGCGGGAGTATGGATACGCAGTATTTT. Amino acid sequence: CASSQTSGSMDTQYF.

The chain links TRBV4-1 to TRBJ2-7; possibly TRBD2 for D (6 bases). The V end was cut by 0 bases, the J end by 2 bases, with 20 bases between. This CDR3 spans 18 amino acids. CDR1 MGHRA and CDR2 YSYEKL come from the germline V gene. CDR3 in amino acids: CASSQEEGEALWTYEQYF. CDR3 nucleotides: TGCGCCAGCAGCCAAGAGGAGGGAGAGGCCTTGTGGACCTACGAGCAGTACTTC.

V gene TRBV12-3 or TRBV12-4 combines with J gene TRBJ1-5, with a tentative D call TRBD1 (6 bases). The CDR3 totals 15 residues. V lost 4 bases and J lost 7, with 17 bases in between. CDR3 sequence reads: CASSSRGGEGQPQHF. The CDR3 DNA sequence: TGTGCCAGCAGTTCAAGGGGGGGCGAGGGGCAGCCCCAGCATTTT.

This clonotype showed up just a few times. The chain is built from TRBV20-1 and TRBJ2-3; D is uncertain. V was pared by 5 bases and J by 5 bases, with 5 bases between. From germline, CDR1 is DFQATT and CDR2 SNEGSKA (reference sequence). The CDR3 is made up of 10 amino acids. Written as DNA, the CDR3 is TGCAGTGCTGTGGAAGATACGCAGTATTTT. It is translated as CSAVEDTQYF.

In this sample, this clonotype turned up many times. J is TRBJ2-3 and V is TRBV5-1; 8 nucleotides align to TRBD2. Germline lookup yields CDR1 SGHRS and CDR2 YFSETQ. The CDR3 is 16 residues long. After removal of 4 bases from V and 5 bases from J, the junction contained 12 bases not matched to a gene. Written as DNA, the CDR3 is TGCGCCAGCAGCCCCCAACCGGGACTAGGGGTAGATACGCAGTATTTT. It specifies CASSPQPGLGVDTQYF.

This sequence joins TRBV4-2 and TRBJ1-2; TRBD1 is a possible D gene (6 bases). CDR3 length: 15 residues. V dropped 0 bases and J dropped 8 bases, with 16 bases sitting between them. The V gene's germline CDR1 is LGHNA and CDR2 YNFKEQ. The DNA of the CDR3 is TGTGCCAGCAGCCAAGACCAGCCCGGACAGAAAGGCTACACCTTC. Protein sequence: CASSQDQPGQKGYTF.

This clonotype showed up just a few times. The chain has TRBV5-1 and TRBJ2-2; D tentatively fits TRBD1 or TRBD2 (5 bases each). V lost 4 bases, J lost 1 base, and 11 bases lay in between. Germline CDR1 and CDR2: SGHRS and YFSETQ. The CDR3 loop spans 15 amino acids. The CDR3, as DNA: TGCGCCAGCAGCCAGGGACGGGAGAACACCGGGGAGCTGTTTTTT. This sequence encodes CASSQGRENTGELFF.

V is TRBV5-1 and J is TRBJ2-7; 14 bases fit TRBD2. The CDR3 contains 20 residues. CDR1 and CDR2 from the germline V gene are SGHRS and YFSETQ. J lost 0 bases, V lost 5 bases, and 16 bases had no gene match. DNA of the CDR3: TGCGCCAGCAGACCAGCCGGGACTAGCGGGGGCCCTTTGAGCTCCTACGAGCAGTACTTC. It yields the protein CASRPAGTSGGPLSSYEQYF.

The chain links TRBV5-8 to TRBJ2-1; TRBD1 aligns across 9 bases. The length of the CDR3 is 17 residues. V dropped 4 bases and J dropped 5; count of bases not matched to a gene: 13. Per germline, CDR1 SGHTS and CDR2 YDEGEE. CDR3: CASSIQLGTGLHNEQFF. The CDR3 coding sequence is TGTGCCAGCAGCATACAACTCGGGACAGGGCTACACAATGAGCAGTTCTTC. Filled out from reference TRBV5-8 and TRBJ2-1, the complete variable domain reads EAGVTQSPTHLIKTRGQQATLRCSPISGHTSVYWYQQALGLGLQFLLWYDEGEERNRGNFPPRFSGRQFPNYSSELNVNALELEDSALYLCASSIQLGTGLHNEQFFGPGTRLTVL.

The rearrangement links TRBV7-9 to TRBJ1-1; tentative D call: TRBD1 (5 bases). Germline assignment: CDR1 SEHNR and CDR2 FQNEAQ (reference sequence). The CDR3 length is 17 residues. The V end was cut by 5 bases, the J end by 3 bases, with 22 bases between. The DNA of the CDR3 is TGTGCCAGCAGCCAACCCCTGGACGTTCCGGGGGACACTGAAGCTTTCTTT. It yields the protein CASSQPLDVPGDTEAFF.

This clonotype appeared a few times. CDR3 in amino acids: CAFEGLYNNEQFF. In DNA form, the CDR3 reads TGTGCTTTCGAGGGGCTGTATAACAATGAGCAGTTCTTC. The J gene is TRBJ2-1, the V gene TRBV30, with D perhaps being TRBD1 or TRBD2 (5 bases each). This CDR3 is built from 13 residues. Germline lookup yields CDR1 GTSNPN and CDR2 SVGIG (reference sequence).

This clonotype has just a few counts. V usage is TRBV7-8 and J usage is TRBJ2-1, with D possibly being TRBD1 or TRBD2 (7 bases each). The CDR3 totals 14 residues. The germline gives CDR1 SGHVS, CDR2 FQNEAQ. The V end was cut by 9 bases, the J end by 5 bases, with 17 bases between. DNA of the CDR3: TGTGCCAGTTTCAGGGGGGGGCCTGACAATGAGCAGTTCTTC. Its translation: CASFRGGPDNEQFF.

This clonotype has only one observation. The chain carries TRBV3-1 and TRBJ2-1; perhaps TRBD2 as D (6 bases). There are 15 residues in the CDR3. Trimming pared 3 bases from V and 0 bases from J, leaving 9 bases between. Looked up from germline, CDR1 is LGHDT and CDR2 is YNNKEL (reference sequence). In nucleotides, the CDR3 is TGTGCCAGCAGCCAGGGACTGAGCTCCTACAATGAGCAGTTCTTC. Its protein product is CASSQGLSSYNEQFF.

This sequence joins TRBV7-3 and TRBJ2-2; weak D call: TRBD2 (6 bases). V was shortened by 1 base and J by 0 bases, with 9 bases between the two germline ends. CDR3 length equals 16 residues. Germline values: CDR1 SGHTA, CDR2 FQGTGA. In nucleotides, the CDR3 is TGTGCCAGCAGCTTAAGGGGGGAGGCGAACACCGGGGAGCTGTTTTTT. Its translation is CASSLRGEANTGELFF.

This chain links TRBV5-6 with TRBJ1-1; D ambiguous. V dropped 4 bases and J dropped 0 bases, with 13 bases sitting between them. Germline CDR1 and CDR2: SGHDT and YYEEEE. This CDR3 is 15 amino acids long. In DNA form, the CDR3 reads TGTGCCAGCAGCCCCGAGCCGGAAATGAACACTGAAGCTTTCTTT. The encoded protein is CASSPEPEMNTEAFF.

The CDR3 spells CASSFSGAGILYGYTF. The CDR3 DNA reads TGTGCCAGCAGCTTTTCGGGGGCGGGGATCCTCTATGGCTACACCTTC. The V gene is TRBV7-2, the J gene TRBJ1-2, with D tentatively TRBD1 (6 bases). This CDR3 is 16 amino acids long. From germline, CDR1 is SGHTA and CDR2 FQGNSA. The V end was cut by 3 bases, the J end by 4 bases, with 18 bases between. Full variable domain (remainder filled in from reference TRBV7-2 and TRBJ1-2): GAGVSQSPSNKVTEKGKDVELRCDPISGHTALYWYRQSLGQGLEFLIYFQGNSAPDKSGLPSDRFSAERTGGSVSTLTIQRTQQEDSAVYLCASSFSGAGILYGYTFGSGTRLTVV.

This clonotype was detected only a few times. The rearrangement links TRBV9 to TRBJ2-2; TRBD2 agrees at 12 bases. The CDR3 runs 15 residues. Trimming took 0 bases from V and 11 from J; bases not matched to a gene: 5. Germline V gives CDR1 SGDLS, CDR2 YYNGEE. CDR3 nucleotides: TGTGCCAGCAGCGTAGCTACTAGCGGGAGGCCAGAGCTGTTTTTT. This gives the protein CASSVATSGRPELFF.